This T cell receptor beta chain was sequenced for a study of T cells after yellow fever vaccination. In the study overall: CD3, CD45RA, CCR7 and CD95 defined the sorted EM, EMRA, CM and Tscm memory subsets.

The CDR3 runs to 16 residues. Looked up from germline, CDR1 is SGHTA and CDR2 is FQGNSA. V trimming: 2 bases; J trimming: 3 bases; junction bases outside the gene matches: 9. The authors made TCR cDNA by 5'RACE template switching, adding a universal primer site and UMIs. TCRdb ran MiXCR on the 5' RACE reads and lists one entry per CDR3 protein. This table holds 45,000 to 60,000 distinct CDR3 sequences, 5% to 6.5% found once. The study, taken as a whole, reports: Abundant clonotypes from the bulk population could contaminate FACS-sorted repertoires.

This clonotype was counted at least ten times. The sequencing here drew on PBMCs, either bulk or a sorted T-cell subset (CD4+, CD8+, memory, or dextramer-sorted; not recorded which), taken on the day of the yellow fever booster vaccination. The rearrangement uses TRBV7-2 and TRBJ2-7, with 8 nucleotides matching TRBD2. The source is a man between 18 and 29 years old who received the YFV17D yellow fever vaccine. The CDR3 protein is CASSLSLLAGNYEQYF. In DNA, the CDR3 is TGTGCCAGCAGCTTATCCCTCTTAGCGGGAAACTACGAGCAGTACTTC.